This is a list of T cell receptor beta chains from one sample in a study of cytomegalovirus exposure and HLA in healthy donors. Method: immunoSEQ multiplex PCR; TCRdb's copy keeps in-frame clones and lacks some. Altogether about 160,000 clones are present, nearly 80% being singletons, with the ten largest covering around 0.96%. The specimen was PBMCs. The receptors shown here come from a woman between 45 and 60 years old in good health and CMV-seropositive. CDR3s include the opening cysteine and the closing phenylalanine or tryptophan. The D gene is left open where the match is weak. Not every row has a clone size; where given, it reads once, few, many or a size class.

J gene,D gene,clone size,V gene,CDR3 protein,CDR3 DNA
TRBJ2-1,TRBD2,-,TRBV7-2,CASSLTSNSYNEQFF,TGTGCCAGCAGCCTGACTAGCAACTCCTACAATGAGCAGTTCTTC
TRBJ1-4,-,once,TRBV11-2,CASSLDQGPAFF,TGTGCCAGCAGCTTAGATCAGGGCCCCGCTTTTTTT
TRBJ2-7,TRBD1,-,TRBV19,CASSIWGGTGSYEQYF,TGTGCCAGTAGTATTTGGGGTGGGACAGGCAGCTACGAGCAGTACTTC
TRBJ2-1,-,-,TRBV19,CASSNLSRGVRNEQFF,TGTGCCAGTAGTAATCTGAGCCGCGGGGTGAGGAATGAGCAGTTCTTC
TRBJ2-7,-,-,TRBV18,CASSPQAGRDEQYF,TGTGCCAGCTCACCACAGGCCGGCCGGGACGAGCAGTACTTC
TRBJ1-1,-,-,TRBV28,CASSFVWETTEAFF,TGTGCCAGCAGTTTCGTCTGGGAGACTACTGAAGCTTTCTTT
TRBJ2-2,TRBD2,-,TRBV7-7,CASSPRGTSGGTGELFF,TGTGCTAGCAGCCCGAGAGGGACTAGCGGGGGGACCGGGGAGCTGTTTTTT
TRBJ1-2,TRBD1,-,TRBV7-2,CAGRRDRDYGYTF,TGTGCGGGCCGCCGGGACAGGGACTATGGCTACACCTTC
TRBJ1-2,-,-,TRBV6-5,CASSYSTLPLYGYTF,TGTGCCAGCAGTTACTCGACTCTTCCCCTCTATGGCTACACCTTC
TRBJ1-5,-,-,TRBV2,CASSKRGSPGSNQPQHF,TGTGCCAGCTCCAAAAGGGGCTCTCCAGGGAGCAATCAGCCCCAGCATTTT
TRBJ1-3,-,-,TRBV10-3,CAITGGSGSSGNTIYF,TGTGCCATCACCGGGGGTTCAGGGAGCTCTGGAAACACCATATATTTT
TRBJ2-3,TRBD2,-,TRBV27,CASRLSGRLTDTQYF,TGTGCCAGCAGATTAAGCGGGAGGCTCACAGATACGCAGTATTTT
TRBJ1-5,-,-,TRBV28,CASQGNQPQHF,TGTGCCAGCCAGGGTAATCAGCCCCAGCATTTT
TRBJ2-3,TRBD2,-,TRBV4-1,CASSQVYPSGETTDTQYF,TGCGCCAGCAGCCAAGTATACCCTAGCGGGGAGACCACAGATACGCAGTATTTT
TRBJ2-7,-,few,TRBV6-5,CASSYSSSSYEQYF,TGTGCCAGCAGTTACTCGTCTAGCTCCTACGAGCAGTACTTC
TRBJ2-7,TRBD1,once,TRBV4-3,CASSQDQGAWWEQYF,TGCGCCAGCAGCCAAGATCAGGGGGCGTGGTGGGAGCAGTACTTC